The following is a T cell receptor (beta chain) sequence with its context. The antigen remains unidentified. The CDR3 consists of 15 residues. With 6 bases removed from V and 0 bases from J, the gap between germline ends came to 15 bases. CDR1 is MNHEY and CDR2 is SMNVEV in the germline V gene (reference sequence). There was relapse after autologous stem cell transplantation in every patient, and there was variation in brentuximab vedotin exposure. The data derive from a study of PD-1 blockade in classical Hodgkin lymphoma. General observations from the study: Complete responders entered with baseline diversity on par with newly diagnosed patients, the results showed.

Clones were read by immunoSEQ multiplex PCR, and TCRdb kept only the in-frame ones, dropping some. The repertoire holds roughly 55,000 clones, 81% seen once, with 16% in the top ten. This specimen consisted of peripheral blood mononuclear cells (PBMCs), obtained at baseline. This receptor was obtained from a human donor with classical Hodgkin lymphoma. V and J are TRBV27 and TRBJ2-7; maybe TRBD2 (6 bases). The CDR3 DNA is TGTGCCAGCAGGAAGGGGACTGACCGCTCCTACGAGCAGTACTTC. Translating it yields CASRKGTDRSYEQYF.